A selection of T cell receptor beta chains follows, all from one sample in a study of shared clonotypes between healthy human individuals. The data were produced by immunoSEQ multiplex PCR, yet TCRdb's version contains in-frame clones alone and is incomplete. The sample includes 1.5 million to 1.9 million clones, 95% to 99% of them seen just once. The sample consisted of naive CD4+ T cells sorted from blood. The receptors derive from a man aged 25 to 45 in good health. Both conserved end residues are part of each CDR3. D genes are given only for firm matches. Clone size is given for some rows only: seen once, a few or many times, or a class if the clone is expanded.

TGTGCCAGTAGTATCCCGGGACAGCTACTTGCAACTAATGAAAAACTGTTTTTT | CASSIPGQLLATNEKLFF | TRBD1 | NA | TRBJ1-4 | TRBV19
TGTGCCAGCTCACCATACGGTGCTACCTACGAGCAGTACTTC | CASSPYGATYEQYF | NA | NA | TRBJ2-7 | TRBV18
TGTGCCAGTAGGTCTCACCGGGACAGATACAATGAGCAGTTCTTC | CASRSHRDRYNEQFF | TRBD1 | NA | TRBJ2-1 | TRBV19
TGTGCCAGCAGTTCCACTGCAACTAATGAAAAACTGTTTTTT | CASSSTATNEKLFF | NA | NA | TRBJ1-4 | TRBV28
TGCAGCGTTGCGGGTTTTCTAGCTAGCGGGCCAACAGATACGCAGTATTTT | CSVAGFLASGPTDTQYF | TRBD2 | NA | TRBJ2-3 | TRBV29-1
TGTGCCAGCAGCTTAGGTCCGGTGGATAAAGCTTTCTTT | CASSLGPVDKAFF | NA | NA | TRBJ1-1 | TRBV7-2
TGTGCCAGCAGCCCACAGAGCTCTGGAAACACCATATATTTT | CASSPQSSGNTIYF | NA | NA | TRBJ1-3 | TRBV7-6
TGTGCCAGCAGCGTAGTCCCTCACCTGGTCAGCGGGAGTTTGAATGAGCAGTTCTTC | CASSVVPHLVSGSLNEQFF | TRBD2 | NA | TRBJ2-1 | TRBV9
TGCGCCAGCAGGGACCGACTAACAGATACGCAGTATTTT | CASRDRLTDTQYF | NA | NA | TRBJ2-3 | TRBV10-1
TGTGCCAGCAGTTTAAGGGGGACTAGCGGGTGGTCCTACAATGAGCAGTTCTTC | CASSLRGTSGWSYNEQFF | TRBD2 | NA | TRBJ2-1 | TRBV27
TGTGCCAGCATTCTAAGCTCTGGCCAGCTCGAGCAGTACTTC | CASILSSGQLEQYF | NA | NA | TRBJ2-7 | TRBV2
TGTGCCAGCAGCCGGACTAGCGCACACTACGAGCAGTACTTC | CASSRTSAHYEQYF | TRBD2 | NA | TRBJ2-7 | TRBV11-2
TGTGCCAGCAGCTTAAGAGGGAGGGCCTCTGAGCAGTTCTTC | CASSLRGRASEQFF | TRBD2 | NA | TRBJ2-1 | TRBV7-2
TGTGCCAGCAGCCTTAGCGGGGTTAGCACAGATACGCAGTATTTT | CASSLSGVSTDTQYF | TRBD2 | NA | TRBJ2-3 | TRBV5-4
TGTGCCAGCAGTGAACCGTGGGAGACCCAGTACTTC | CASSEPWETQYF | NA | NA | TRBJ2-5 | TRBV6-1
TGCGCCAGCAGCCCGGACAGGGGGCCGCCGGGAAACACCATATATTTT | CASSPDRGPPGNTIYF | TRBD1 | once | TRBJ1-3 | TRBV5-1
TGCGCCAGCAGCTCCCTCCGGGGTGAGCAGTTCTTC | CASSSLRGEQFF | NA | once | TRBJ2-1 | TRBV5-1
TGTGCCAGCAAATCCCCCTACGAGCAGTACTTC | CASKSPYEQYF | NA | once | TRBJ2-7 | TRBV6-1
TGTGCCATCCGGGGGGCAGATACGCAGTATTTT | CAIRGADTQYF | TRBD2 | NA | TRBJ2-3 | TRBV10-3
TGTGCCAGCAGCTTCGGACAGGTTGGGAATCAGCCCCAGCATTTT | CASSFGQVGNQPQHF | TRBD1 | NA | TRBJ1-5 | TRBV5-6
TGTGCCAGCAGTGGGGACAGGGCCCCGGCCTACGAGCAGTACTTC | CASSGDRAPAYEQYF | TRBD1 | once | TRBJ2-7 | TRBV6-1
TGTGCCAGCATCCGAGGGGTTAGGTCTCAGGAGACCCAGTACTTC | CASIRGVRSQETQYF | NA | NA | TRBJ2-5 | TRBV7-9
TGTGCCAGCAGCCTAGGGACTCAAATTGAGCAGTTCTTC | CASSLGTQIEQFF | NA | NA | TRBJ2-1 | TRBV7-6
TGTGCCAGCAGCACGGGACTAGCGGGTTTGAATGAGCAGTTCTTC | CASSTGLAGLNEQFF | TRBD2 | NA | TRBJ2-1 | TRBV6-1
TGTGCCACCAGCAGAGATAAAGGGGCCGGGGAGACCCAGTACTTC | CATSRDKGAGETQYF | NA | NA | TRBJ2-5 | TRBV15
TGTGCCAGGAGGGATCCAGGGGGACTACCCGGGGAGCTGTTTTTT | CARRDPGGLPGELFF | NA | once | TRBJ2-2 | TRBV19
TGTGCCAGCAGCTTATTCGCAGGGGTCGAAGAGCAGTACTTC | CASSLFAGVEEQYF | NA | NA | TRBJ2-7 | TRBV7-6
TGTGCCAGCAGCTTACGACTAGCGGGAGTCCCTGGGGCCAACGTCCTGACTTTC | CASSLRLAGVPGANVLTF | TRBD2 | NA | TRBJ2-6 | TRBV7-6
TGTGCCAGCAGTATGCAGGGGTACTCGCAGTACTTC | CASSMQGYSQYF | NA | NA | TRBJ2-7 | TRBV28
TGTGCCAGCAGTACCCATCCGGGACAGCTCCCCTACGAGCAGTACTTC | CASSTHPGQLPYEQYF | TRBD1 | NA | TRBJ2-7 | TRBV2
TGCGCCAGCAGCCACAACCCCACAATGGGGGGGGATATTAGCAATCAGCCCCAGCATTTT | CASSHNPTMGGDISNQPQHF | NA | NA | TRBJ1-5 | TRBV4-1
TGTGCCAGCAGCTTAGCGGCAGGGGGAGGGTACGAGCAGTACTTC | CASSLAAGGGYEQYF | NA | NA | TRBJ2-7 | TRBV7-8
TGTGCCAGCTCACCACCGTTTCCGCGGAGCACAGATACGCAGTATTTT | CASSPPFPRSTDTQYF | NA | NA | TRBJ2-3 | TRBV18
TGTGCCAGCAGCAGAGGGACAGCGAACACCGGGGAGCTGTTTTTT | CASSRGTANTGELFF | TRBD1 | once | TRBJ2-2 | TRBV7-2
TGTGCCAGCTCAAGGGATTTAGCGGATACGCAGTATTTT | CASSRDLADTQYF | NA | NA | TRBJ2-3 | TRBV2
TGTGCCAGCAGCGTGTCTCCCAAGGCAGGGTACGAGCAGTACTTC | CASSVSPKAGYEQYF | NA | NA | TRBJ2-7 | TRBV9
TGTGCCAGTAGTACCGAGTTGAGGATGAACACTGAAGCTTTCTTT | CASSTELRMNTEAFF | NA | once | TRBJ1-1 | TRBV19
TGTGCCAGCAGTCAGGGGTTGAACACTGAAGCTTTCTTT | CASSQGLNTEAFF | NA | NA | TRBJ1-1 | TRBV11-2
TGTGCCAGTAGTCCGCTGACTAGCGGGAGGGCCTCCTACGAGCAGTACTTC | CASSPLTSGRASYEQYF | TRBD2 | NA | TRBJ2-7 | TRBV19
TGCGCCAGCAGCTTGGACAGGACCCCTGAAGCTTTCTTT | CASSLDRTPEAFF | NA | NA | TRBJ1-1 | TRBV5-1
TGTGCCAGCAGCCCCCGGACAGGAGGGAACACCGGGGAGCTGTTTTTT | CASSPRTGGNTGELFF | TRBD1 | NA | TRBJ2-2 | TRBV11-3
TGTGCCAGCAGTTTGTTACTAGCGGAAGAGACCCAGTACTTC | CASSLLLAEETQYF | TRBD2 | NA | TRBJ2-5 | TRBV28
TGTGCCAGCAGTTTGAGGGCCCTCCTTGGTGGCGGCTACACCTTC | CASSLRALLGGGYTF | NA | NA | TRBJ1-2 | TRBV28
TGCGCCAGCAGCCAAGAGTACTGGACTAGCGGGGTGTACGAGCAGTACTTC | CASSQEYWTSGVYEQYF | TRBD2 | NA | TRBJ2-7 | TRBV4-3
TGTGCCAGCAGCTTGAGGAGTGACGTATATAGCAATCAGCCCCAGCATTTT | CASSLRSDVYSNQPQHF | NA | NA | TRBJ1-5 | TRBV5-6
TGTGCCAGCAGCTTAGAATCTTACGGGAACACTGAAGCTTTCTTT | CASSLESYGNTEAFF | NA | NA | TRBJ1-1 | TRBV7-2
TGTGCCAGCAGCAAATATGGAGCTTTCTTT | CASSKYGAFF | NA | NA | TRBJ1-1 | TRBV28
TGTGCCAGCAGCTTGGCGGGACTAGCGGCTTACAATGAGCAGTTCTTC | CASSLAGLAAYNEQFF | TRBD2 | NA | TRBJ2-1 | TRBV5-4
TGTGCCAGCAGCCGGCCGGGCGATGAGCAGTTCTTC | CASSRPGDEQFF | NA | NA | TRBJ2-1 | TRBV6-1
TGTGCCACCAACAGACAGAGATCAGCCTACGAGCAGTACTTC | CATNRQRSAYEQYF | NA | NA | TRBJ2-7 | TRBV28
TGCGCCAGCAGCTTGGTAGGGCTGTCCTACGAGCAGTACTTC | CASSLVGLSYEQYF | NA | NA | TRBJ2-7 | TRBV5-1